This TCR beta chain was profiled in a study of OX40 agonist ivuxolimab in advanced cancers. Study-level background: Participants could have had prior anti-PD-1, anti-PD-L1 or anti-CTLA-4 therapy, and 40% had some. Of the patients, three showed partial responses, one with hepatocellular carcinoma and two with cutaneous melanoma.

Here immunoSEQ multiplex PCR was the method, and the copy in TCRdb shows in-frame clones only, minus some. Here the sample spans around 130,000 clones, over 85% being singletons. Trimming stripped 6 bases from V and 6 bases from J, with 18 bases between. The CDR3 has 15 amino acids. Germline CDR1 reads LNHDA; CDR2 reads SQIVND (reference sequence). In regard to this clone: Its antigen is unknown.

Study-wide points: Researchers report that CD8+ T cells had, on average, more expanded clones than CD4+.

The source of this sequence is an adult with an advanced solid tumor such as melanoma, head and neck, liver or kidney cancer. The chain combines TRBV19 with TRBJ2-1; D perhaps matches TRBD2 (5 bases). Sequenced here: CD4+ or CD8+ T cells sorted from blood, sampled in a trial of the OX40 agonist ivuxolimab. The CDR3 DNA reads TGTGCCAGTAGATCGGAGAGGGCTTATCTCAATGAGCAGTTCTTC. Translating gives CASRSERAYLNEQFF. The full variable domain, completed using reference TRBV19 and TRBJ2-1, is DGGITQSPKYLFRKEGQNVTLSCEQNLNHDAMYWYRQDPGQGLRLIYYSQIVNDFQKGDIAEGYSVSREKKESFPLTVTSAQKNPTAFYLCASRSERAYLNEQFFGPGTRLTVL.